This T cell receptor (beta chain) was obtained from a study of T cells in Graves' hyperthyroidism and ophthalmopathy. Study findings and constraints: Blood held most thyroid clonotypes expanded above 0.001 frequency.

Comments on this clonotype: What it recognizes is unknown. Germline is not matched at one junction end, which may reflect a read error.

The CDR3 has 14 residues. Patients aged 18 to 65 had newly diagnosed hyperthyroidism lasting under 2 months. TCR beta CDR3 region amplification was performed from RNA transcripts. Initially, a first-round RT-PCR of the TCR CDR3 employed the HTBI primer set. TCRdb re-analysed the multiplex PCR reads in MiXCR, keeping a single row per CDR3 protein. This table has hundreds of thousands of distinct CDR3 sequences, 35% to 40% appearing once. The V and J genes are TRBV12-3 or TRBV12-4 and TRBJ2-7; TRBD2 is a possible D gene (5 bases). Material: blood. The source of this sequence is a man between 18 and 29 years old with Graves' hyperthyroidism. The CDR3 loop reads CASSLGRGWGEQYF. The CDR3 DNA sequence: TGTGCCAGCAGCTTAGGCCGGGGTTGGGGCGAGCAGTACTTC.